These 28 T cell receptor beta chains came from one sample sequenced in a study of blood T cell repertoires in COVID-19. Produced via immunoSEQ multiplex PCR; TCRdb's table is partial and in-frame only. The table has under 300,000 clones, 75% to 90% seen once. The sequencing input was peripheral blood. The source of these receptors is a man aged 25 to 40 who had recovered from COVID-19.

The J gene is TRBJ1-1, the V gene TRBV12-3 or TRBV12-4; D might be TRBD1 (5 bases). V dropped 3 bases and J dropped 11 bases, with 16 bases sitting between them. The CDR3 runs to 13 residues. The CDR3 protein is CASSFPADSQAFF. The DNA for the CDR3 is TGTGCCAGCAGTTTCCCGGCTGACAGTCAGGCTTTCTTT.

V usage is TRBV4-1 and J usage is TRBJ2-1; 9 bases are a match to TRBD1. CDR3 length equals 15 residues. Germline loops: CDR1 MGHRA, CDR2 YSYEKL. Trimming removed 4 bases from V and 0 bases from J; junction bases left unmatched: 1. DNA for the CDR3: TGCGCCAGCAGCCGGGGACAGGGCTCCTACAATGAGCAGTTCTTC. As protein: CASSRGQGSYNEQFF.

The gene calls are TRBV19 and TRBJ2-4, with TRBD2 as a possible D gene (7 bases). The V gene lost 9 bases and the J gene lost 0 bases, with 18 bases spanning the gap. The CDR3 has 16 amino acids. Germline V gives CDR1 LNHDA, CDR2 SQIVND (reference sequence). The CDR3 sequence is CASTTYGGLAKNIQYF. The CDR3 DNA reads TGTGCCAGCACAACTTACGGGGGGCTAGCCAAAAACATTCAGTACTTC.

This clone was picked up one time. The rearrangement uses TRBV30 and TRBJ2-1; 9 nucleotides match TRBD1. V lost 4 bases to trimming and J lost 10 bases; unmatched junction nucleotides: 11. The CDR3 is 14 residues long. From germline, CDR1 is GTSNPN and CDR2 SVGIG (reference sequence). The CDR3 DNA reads TGTGCCTGGAACACGGGACAGGGAAGGATCGAGCAGTTCTTC. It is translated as CAWNTGQGRIEQFF.

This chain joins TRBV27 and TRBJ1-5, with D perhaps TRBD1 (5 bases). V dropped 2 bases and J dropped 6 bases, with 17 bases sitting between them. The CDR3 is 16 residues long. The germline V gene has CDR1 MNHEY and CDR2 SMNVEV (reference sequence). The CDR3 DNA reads TGTGCCAGCAGTTTAGGAAATGGAGGGGACTTTCAGCCCCAGCATTTT. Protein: CASSLGNGGDFQPQHF.

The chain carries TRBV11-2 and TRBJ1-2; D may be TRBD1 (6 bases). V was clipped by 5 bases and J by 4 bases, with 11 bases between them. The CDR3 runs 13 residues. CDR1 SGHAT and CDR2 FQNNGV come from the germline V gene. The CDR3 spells CASSLQGGYGYTF. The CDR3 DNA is TGTGCCAGCAGCCTACAAGGGGGCTATGGCTACACCTTC.

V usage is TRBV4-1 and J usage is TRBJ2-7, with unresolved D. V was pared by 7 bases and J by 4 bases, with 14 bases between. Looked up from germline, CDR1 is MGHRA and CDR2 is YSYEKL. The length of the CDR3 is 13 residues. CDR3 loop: CASTAPNTYEQYF. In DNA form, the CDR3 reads TGCGCCAGCACCGCACCGAACACGTACGAGCAGTACTTC.

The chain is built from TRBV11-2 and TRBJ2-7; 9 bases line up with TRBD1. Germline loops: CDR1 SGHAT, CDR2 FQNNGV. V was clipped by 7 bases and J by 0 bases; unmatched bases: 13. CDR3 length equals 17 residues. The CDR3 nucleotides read TGTGCCAGCACCACTAGCCGGGGACAGGGAAACTCCTACGAGCAGTACTTC. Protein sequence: CASTTSRGQGNSYEQYF.

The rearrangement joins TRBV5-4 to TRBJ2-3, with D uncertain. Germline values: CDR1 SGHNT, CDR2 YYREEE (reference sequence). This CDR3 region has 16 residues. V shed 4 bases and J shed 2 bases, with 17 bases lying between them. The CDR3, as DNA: TGTGCCAGCAGCCCACCCGCGGCTAGTGCCACAGATACGCAGTATTTT. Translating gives CASSPPAASATDTQYF.

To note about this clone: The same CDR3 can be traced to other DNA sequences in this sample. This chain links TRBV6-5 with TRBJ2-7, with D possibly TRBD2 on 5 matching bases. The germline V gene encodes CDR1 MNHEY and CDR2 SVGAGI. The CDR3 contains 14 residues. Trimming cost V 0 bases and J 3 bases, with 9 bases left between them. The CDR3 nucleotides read TGTGCCAGCAGTTACTCACCTAGCAGCTACGAGCAGTACTTC. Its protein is CASSYSPSSYEQYF.

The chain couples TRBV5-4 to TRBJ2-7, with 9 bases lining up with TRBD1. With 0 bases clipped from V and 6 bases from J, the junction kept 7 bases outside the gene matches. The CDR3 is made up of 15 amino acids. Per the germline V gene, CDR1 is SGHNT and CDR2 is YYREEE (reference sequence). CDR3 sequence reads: CASSLDTGTGSEQYF. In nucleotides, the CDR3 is TGTGCCAGCAGCTTGGACACCGGGACAGGGAGCGAGCAGTACTTC.

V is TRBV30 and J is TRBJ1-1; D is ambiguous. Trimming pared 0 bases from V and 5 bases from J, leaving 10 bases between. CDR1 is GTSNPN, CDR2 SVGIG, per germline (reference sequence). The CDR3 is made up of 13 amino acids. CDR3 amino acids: CAWSVSGRTEAFF. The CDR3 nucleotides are TGTGCCTGGAGTGTAAGTGGGAGGACTGAAGCTTTCTTT.

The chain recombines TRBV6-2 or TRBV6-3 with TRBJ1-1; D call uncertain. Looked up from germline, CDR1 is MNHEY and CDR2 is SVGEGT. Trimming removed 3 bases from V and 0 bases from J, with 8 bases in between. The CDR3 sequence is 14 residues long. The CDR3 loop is CASSYVGVNTEAFF. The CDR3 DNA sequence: TGTGCCAGCAGTTATGTCGGAGTGAACACTGAAGCTTTCTTT.

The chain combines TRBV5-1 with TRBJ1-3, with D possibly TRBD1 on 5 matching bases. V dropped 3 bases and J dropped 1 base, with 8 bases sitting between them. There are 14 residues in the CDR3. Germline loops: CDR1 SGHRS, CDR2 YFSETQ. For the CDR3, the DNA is TGCGCCAGCAGCTATGGGACTTCTGGAAACACCATATATTTT. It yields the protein CASSYGTSGNTIYF.

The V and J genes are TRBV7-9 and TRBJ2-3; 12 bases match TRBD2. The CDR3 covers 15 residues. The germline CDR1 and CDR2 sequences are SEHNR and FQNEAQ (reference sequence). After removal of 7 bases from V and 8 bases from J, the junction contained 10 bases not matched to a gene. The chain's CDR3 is CASTFPGLAGGTQYF. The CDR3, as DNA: TGTGCCAGCACCTTCCCGGGACTAGCGGGTGGTACGCAGTATTTT.

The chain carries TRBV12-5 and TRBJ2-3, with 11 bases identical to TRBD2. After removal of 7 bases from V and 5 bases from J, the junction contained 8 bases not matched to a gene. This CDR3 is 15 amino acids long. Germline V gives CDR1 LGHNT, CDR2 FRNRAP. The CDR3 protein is CASVPTSGAIDTQYF. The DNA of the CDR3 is TGTGCTAGTGTCCCGACTAGCGGGGCGATAGATACGCAGTATTTT.

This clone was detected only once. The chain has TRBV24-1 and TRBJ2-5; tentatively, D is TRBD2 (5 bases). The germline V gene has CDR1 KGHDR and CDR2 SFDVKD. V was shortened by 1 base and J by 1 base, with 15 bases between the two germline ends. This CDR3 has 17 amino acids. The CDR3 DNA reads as TGTGCCACCAGTGATTTAAAGGGCCGGCGGGCCCAAGAGACCCAGTACTTC. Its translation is CATSDLKGRRAQETQYF.

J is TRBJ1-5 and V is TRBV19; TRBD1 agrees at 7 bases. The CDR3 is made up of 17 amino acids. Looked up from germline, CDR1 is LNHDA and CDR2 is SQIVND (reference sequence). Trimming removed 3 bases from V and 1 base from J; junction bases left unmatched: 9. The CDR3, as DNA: TGTGCCAGTAGTATCCTAGGGGGCAGGGGGAGCAATCAGCCCCAGCATTTT. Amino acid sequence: CASSILGGRGSNQPQHF.

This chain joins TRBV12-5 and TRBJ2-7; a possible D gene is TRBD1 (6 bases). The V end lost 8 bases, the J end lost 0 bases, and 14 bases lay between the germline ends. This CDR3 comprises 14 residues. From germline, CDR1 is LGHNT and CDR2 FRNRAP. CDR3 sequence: CASSEAGDSYEQYF. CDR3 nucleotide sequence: TGTGCTAGTAGTGAGGCAGGGGACTCCTACGAGCAGTACTTC.

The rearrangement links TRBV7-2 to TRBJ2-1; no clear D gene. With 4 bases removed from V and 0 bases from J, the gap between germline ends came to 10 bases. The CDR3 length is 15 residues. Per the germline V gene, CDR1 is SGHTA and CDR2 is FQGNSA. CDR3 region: CASSSSPSSYNEQFF. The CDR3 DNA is TGTGCCAGCAGCTCATCGCCTAGCTCCTACAATGAGCAGTTCTTC.

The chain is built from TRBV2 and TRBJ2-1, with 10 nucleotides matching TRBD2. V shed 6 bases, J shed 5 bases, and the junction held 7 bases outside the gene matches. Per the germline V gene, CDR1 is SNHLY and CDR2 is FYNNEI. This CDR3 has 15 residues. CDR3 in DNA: TGTGCCAGCAGGTACATAGCGGGGGGCGACAATGAGCAGTTCTTC. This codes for CASRYIAGGDNEQFF.

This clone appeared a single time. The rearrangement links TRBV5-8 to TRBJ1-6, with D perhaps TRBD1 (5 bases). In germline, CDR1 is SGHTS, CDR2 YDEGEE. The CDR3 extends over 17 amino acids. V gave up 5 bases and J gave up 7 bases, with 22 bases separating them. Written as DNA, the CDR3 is TGTGCCAGCAGAGGGGAAGTGAATAACGTCCGAAATTCACCCCTCCACTTT. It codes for CASRGEVNNVRNSPLHF.

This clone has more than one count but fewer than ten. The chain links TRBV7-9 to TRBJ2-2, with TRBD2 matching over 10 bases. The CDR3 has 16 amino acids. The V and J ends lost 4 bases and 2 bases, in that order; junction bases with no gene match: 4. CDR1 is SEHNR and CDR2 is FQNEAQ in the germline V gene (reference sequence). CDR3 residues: CASSSRTSGNTGELFF. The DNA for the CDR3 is TGTGCCAGCAGCTCACGGACTAGCGGCAACACCGGGGAGCTGTTTTTT. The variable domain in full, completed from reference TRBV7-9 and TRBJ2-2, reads DTGVSQNPRHKITKRGQNVTFRCDPISEHNRLYWYRQTLGQGPEFLTYFQNEAQLEKSRLLSDRFSAERPKGSFSTLEIQRTEQGDSAMYLCASSSRTSGNTGELFFGEGSRLTVL.

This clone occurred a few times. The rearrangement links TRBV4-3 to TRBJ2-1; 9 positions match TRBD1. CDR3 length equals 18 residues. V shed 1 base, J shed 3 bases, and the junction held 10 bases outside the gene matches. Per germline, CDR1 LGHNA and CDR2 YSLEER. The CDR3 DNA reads TGCGCCAGCAGCCAAGCCGGGACAGGGTTACTTCTCTACAATGAGCAGTTCTTC. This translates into CASSQAGTGLLLYNEQFF.

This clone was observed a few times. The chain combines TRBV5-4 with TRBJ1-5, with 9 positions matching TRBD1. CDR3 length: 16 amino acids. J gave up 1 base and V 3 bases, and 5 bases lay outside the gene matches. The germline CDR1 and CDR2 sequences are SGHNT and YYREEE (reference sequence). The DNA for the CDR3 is TGTGCCAGCAGCTCAACCGGGACAGGGAGCAATCAGCCCCAGCATTTT. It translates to CASSSTGTGSNQPQHF.

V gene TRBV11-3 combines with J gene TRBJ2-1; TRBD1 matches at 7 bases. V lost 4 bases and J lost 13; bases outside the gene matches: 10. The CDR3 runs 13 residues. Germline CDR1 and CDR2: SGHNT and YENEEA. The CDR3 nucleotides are TGTGCCAGCAGCTCCTACACAGGGGCGCCCCAGTTCTTC. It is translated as CASSSYTGAPQFF.

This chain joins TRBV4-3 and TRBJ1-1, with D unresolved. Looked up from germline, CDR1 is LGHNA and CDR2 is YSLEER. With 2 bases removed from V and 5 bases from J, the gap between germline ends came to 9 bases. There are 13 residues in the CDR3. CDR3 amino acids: CASSQSRGTEAFF. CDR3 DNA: TGCGCCAGCAGCCAAAGTCGGGGTACTGAAGCTTTCTTT.

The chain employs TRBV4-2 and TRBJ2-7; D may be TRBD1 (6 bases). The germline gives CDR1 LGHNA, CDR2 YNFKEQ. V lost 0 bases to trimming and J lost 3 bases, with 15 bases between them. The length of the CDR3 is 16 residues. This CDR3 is CASSQEGQFGVYEQYF. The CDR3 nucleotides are TGTGCCAGCAGCCAAGAAGGACAGTTTGGGGTCTACGAGCAGTACTTC.